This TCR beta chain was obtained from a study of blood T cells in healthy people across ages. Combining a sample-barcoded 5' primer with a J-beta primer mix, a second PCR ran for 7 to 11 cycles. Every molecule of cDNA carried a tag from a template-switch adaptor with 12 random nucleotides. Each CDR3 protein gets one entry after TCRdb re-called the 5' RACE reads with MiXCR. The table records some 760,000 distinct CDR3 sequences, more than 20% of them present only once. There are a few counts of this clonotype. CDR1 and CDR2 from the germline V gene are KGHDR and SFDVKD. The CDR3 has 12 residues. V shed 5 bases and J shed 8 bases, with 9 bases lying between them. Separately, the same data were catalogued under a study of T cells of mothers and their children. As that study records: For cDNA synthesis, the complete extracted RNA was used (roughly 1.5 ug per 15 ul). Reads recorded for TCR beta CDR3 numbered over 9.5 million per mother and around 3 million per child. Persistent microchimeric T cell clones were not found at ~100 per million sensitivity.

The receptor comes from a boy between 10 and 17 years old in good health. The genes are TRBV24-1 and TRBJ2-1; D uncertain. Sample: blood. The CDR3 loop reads CATSGWLDEQFF. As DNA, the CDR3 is TGTGCCACCAGTGGGTGGCTAGATGAGCAGTTCTTC.